This T cell receptor (beta chain) was obtained from a study of cytomegalovirus exposure and HLA in healthy donors. In the PCR, 60 Vbeta and 13 Jbeta primers were used. Produced via immunoSEQ multiplex PCR; TCRdb's table is partial and in-frame only. The sample holds roughly 100,000 clones, 75% seen once. Whole-study findings and limits: Cytomegalovirus association was listed for about 150 TCR beta chains.

Concerning this clone: Antigen: not known.

There are 14 residues in the CDR3. Trimming took 8 bases from V and 3 from J; bases not matched to a gene: 8. The germline V gene has CDR1 MRHNA and CDR2 SNTAGT. What was sequenced was PBMCs. The V and J genes are TRBV6-4 and TRBJ1-1, with TRBD1 matching 8 bases. This TCR came from a man aged 40-49 years in good health and CMV-seronegative. In nucleotides, the CDR3 is TGTGCCAGCCGGGACAGGTGGCTCGACACTGAAGCTTTCTTT. Protein product: CASRDRWLDTEAFF.